One sample yielded the 26 T cell receptor beta chains listed below, sequenced in a study of beta chain features in type 1 diabetes. Reverse transcription of all isolated RNA meant that expressed TCRB transcripts were sequenced. This table comes from immunoSEQ multiplex PCR, and its TCRdb copy is limited to in-frame clones, with some not included. Of roughly 120,000 clones listed, 40% were seen once; the top ten hold around 0.07%. What was sequenced was stem cell memory CD4+ T cells from blood. These receptors were taken from a young woman in good health.

This clone has just a few counts. J is TRBJ2-3 and V is TRBV5-1, with TRBD2 identical over 14 bases. Germline CDR1 SGHRS, CDR2 YFSETQ. The CDR3 runs 19 residues. V shed 3 bases and J 6 bases; nucleotides not matched to a gene: 15. CDR3 sequence reads: CASSSPGQGLAGVRDTQYF. DNA for the CDR3: TGCGCCAGCAGCTCTCCGGGACAGGGACTAGCGGGAGTAAGGGATACGCAGTATTTT.

J is TRBJ1-1 and V is TRBV20-1, with D unclear. Looked up from germline, CDR1 is DFQATT and CDR2 is SNEGSKA (reference sequence). The CDR3 consists of 11 residues. Trimming cost V 3 bases and J 5 bases, with 7 bases left between them. CDR3 DNA sequence: TGCAGTGCTAGCAAGAGAACTGAAGCTTTCTTT. Translating gives CSASKRTEAFF.

The chain is built from TRBV6-6 and TRBJ2-3, with D tentatively TRBD2 (5 bases). The CDR3 loop spans 13 amino acids. CDR1 is MNHNY and CDR2 is SVGAGI in the germline V gene (reference sequence). V was clipped by 11 bases and J by 0 bases, with 12 bases between them. The CDR3 region has the DNA TGTGCCGGGAGATCCTCGAGCACAGATACGCAGTATTTT. Translation gives CAGRSSSTDTQYF.

This rearrangement joins TRBV25-1 to TRBJ2-2; D not certain. The V end was cut by 4 bases, the J end by 4 bases, with 10 bases between. The CDR3 runs to 14 residues. Per the germline V gene, CDR1 is MGHDK and CDR2 is SYGVNS. The CDR3 sequence: CASSGHVSTGELFF. CDR3 in DNA: TGTGCCAGCAGTGGACATGTATCCACCGGGGAGCTGTTTTTT.

This clone appeared once. This chain uses TRBV5-6 with TRBJ1-2; 9 bases match TRBD1. The J segment lost 8 bases and the V segment lost 6 bases, leaving 8 bases of the junction unmatched. This CDR3 contains 13 residues. Looked up from germline, CDR1 is SGHDT and CDR2 is YYEEEE. CDR3 amino acids: CASNLQGARGYTF. DNA for the CDR3: TGTGCCAGCAACTTACAGGGGGCGCGGGGCTACACCTTC.

The chain has TRBV6-5 and TRBJ2-5, with D possibly matching TRBD1 (5 bases). This CDR3 spans 12 amino acids. V lost 4 bases and J 5 bases, leaving 8 bases between the germline ends. CDR1 MNHEY and CDR2 SVGAGI come from the germline V gene. CDR3 loop: CASSFRGETQYF. The CDR3 coding sequence is TGTGCCAGCAGTTTTAGGGGTGAGACCCAGTACTTC.

V gene TRBV30 combines with J gene TRBJ1-2; D is possibly TRBD1 (6 bases). The CDR3 loop spans 12 amino acids. Trimming cost V 4 bases and J 7 bases, with 13 bases left between them. Germline CDR1 GTSNPN, CDR2 SVGIG (reference sequence). For the CDR3, the DNA is TGTGCCTGGATGGGGGGGGCGGTTGGCTACACCTTC. It is translated as CAWMGGAVGYTF.

This clone has just a few counts. The rearrangement uses TRBV7-9 and TRBJ2-1; 10 nucleotides agree with TRBD2. The germline V gene encodes CDR1 SEHNR and CDR2 FQNEAQ (reference sequence). The CDR3 covers 15 residues. V lost 5 bases, J lost 9 bases, and 10 bases stayed unmatched. The CDR3 DNA reads as TGTGCCAGCAGCCTGAGGGCTAGCGGGAGTGTTGAGCAGTTCTTC. This translates into CASSLRASGSVEQFF.

This rearrangement joins TRBV25-1 to TRBJ2-7; D is unresolved. The CDR3 consists of 12 residues. Germline loops: CDR1 MGHDK, CDR2 SYGVNS. Trimming removed 5 bases at V and 7 bases at J, with 12 bases between. CDR3 nucleotide sequence: TGTGCCAGCAGTCCGCGGTCGTGGGAGCAGTACTTC. Its translation: CASSPRSWEQYF.

The sample holds a few counts of this clone. The chain employs TRBV6-4 and TRBJ2-5; 9 bases align to TRBD2. CDR3 length equals 15 residues. CDR1 and CDR2 from the germline V gene are MRHNA and SNTAGT. Germline trimming cut 2 bases from V and 4 bases from J; bases unmatched to any gene: 5. The CDR3 reads CASSDELAGPETQYF. In DNA form, the CDR3 reads TGTGCCAGCAGTGACGAGCTAGCGGGACCAGAGACCCAGTACTTC.

The chain uses TRBV7-2 and TRBJ1-2; 7 bases align to TRBD1. The V and J ends lost 5 bases and 7 bases, in that order; junction bases with no gene match: 7. The germline V gene encodes CDR1 SGHTA and CDR2 FQGNSA. The CDR3 extends over 13 amino acids. The CDR3 nucleotides are TGTGCCAGCAGCGTCAGGGGGTCTAGTGGCTACACCTTC. This encodes CASSVRGSSGYTF.

CDR3 amino acids: CASREGLLSYEQYF. In nucleotides, the CDR3 is TGTGCCAGCAGAGAGGGACTCCTCTCCTACGAGCAGTACTTC. This chain connects TRBV11-2 to TRBJ2-7; tentatively, D is TRBD2 (6 bases). Trimming left V 6 bases short and J 0 bases short, with 12 bases between. Per germline, CDR1 SGHAT and CDR2 FQNNGV. This CDR3 has 14 residues.

This clone has just a few counts. V usage is TRBV19 and J usage is TRBJ2-1; TRBD2 aligns across 14 bases. This CDR3 contains 15 residues. The V gene end was trimmed by 5 bases and the J gene end by 14 bases; junction bases not matched to a gene: 11. Germline V gives CDR1 LNHDA, CDR2 SQIVND (reference sequence). CDR3 coding DNA: TGTGCCAGTAGTTCCCCTCCGCCGGGACTAGCGGGAGAGTTCTTC. This sequence encodes CASSSPPPGLAGEFF.

The V and J genes are TRBV2 and TRBJ1-5, with 10 bases aligning to TRBD1. This CDR3 contains 14 residues. The germline V gene has CDR1 SNHLY and CDR2 FYNNEI. V was pared by 6 bases and J by 7 bases, with 6 bases of the junction left unmatched. CDR3 bases: TGTGCCAGCAGACACGACAGGGGGCAACAGCCCCAGCATTTT. Amino acids: CASRHDRGQQPQHF.

V and J are TRBV11-2 and TRBJ2-5; possible D gene TRBD1, 5 bases. This CDR3 spans 14 amino acids. V lost 4 bases to trimming and J lost 3 bases, with 12 bases between them. The germline CDR1 and CDR2 sequences are SGHAT and FQNNGV. This chain's CDR3 is CASSSPRAEETQYF. The CDR3 DNA sequence: TGTGCCAGCAGCTCGCCCAGGGCCGAAGAGACCCAGTACTTC.

This clone showed up just a few times. The chain carries TRBV30 and TRBJ1-4; D unclear. CDR1 GTSNPN and CDR2 SVGIG come from the germline V gene (reference sequence). V was cut by 7 bases and J by 7 bases, with 13 bases left in between. This CDR3 spans 12 amino acids. As DNA, the CDR3 is TGTGCCTTCTACGGGAGAGGTGAAAAACTGTTTTTT. Translating it yields CAFYGRGEKLFF.

Written as DNA, the CDR3 is TGTGCCACCGCATATCGCCCCCGGGAGGCGGAGCAGTTCTTC. It yields the protein CATAYRPREAEQFF. V and J are TRBV2 and TRBJ2-1; 7 bases line up with TRBD2. The CDR3 spans 14 residues. In germline, CDR1 is SNHLY, CDR2 FYNNEI. V lost 10 bases, J lost 10 bases, and 16 bases stayed unmatched.

The J gene is TRBJ2-1, the V gene TRBV11-2; a possible D gene is TRBD1 (6 bases). V dropped 5 bases and J dropped 0 bases, with 20 bases sitting between them. Germline V CDR1 and CDR2: SGHAT, FQNNGV. This CDR3 is 18 amino acids long. The DNA for the CDR3 is TGTGCCAGCAGCCTCGACCGGGGACACTCGTACTCCTACAATGAGCAGTTCTTC. Its protein is CASSLDRGHSYSYNEQFF.

The chain carries TRBV5-1 and TRBJ1-2, with TRBD1 matching 8 bases. This CDR3 has 14 amino acids. Germline lookup yields CDR1 SGHRS and CDR2 YFSETQ. V lost 3 bases, J lost 4 bases, and 5 bases stayed unmatched. CDR3 in amino acids: CASSWGQVSYGYTF. CDR3 sequence (DNA): TGCGCCAGCAGCTGGGGACAGGTTTCCTATGGCTACACCTTC.

The rearrangement joins TRBV30 to TRBJ2-2; no firm D call. CDR1 GTSNPN and CDR2 SVGIG come from the germline V gene (reference sequence). This CDR3 is built from 17 residues. V dropped 3 bases and J dropped 0 bases, with 17 bases sitting between them. The CDR3 loop reads CAWRSIGPFTNTGELFF. The CDR3 bases are TGTGCCTGGAGATCTATCGGTCCCTTTACGAACACCGGGGAGCTGTTTTTT. The full variable domain, rest sourced from reference TRBV30 and TRBJ2-2, is SQTIHQWPATLVQPVGSPLSLECTVEGTSNPNLYWYRQAAGRGLQLLFYSVGIGQISSEVPQNLSASRPQDRQFILSSKKLLLSDSGFYLCAWRSIGPFTNTGELFFGEGSRLTVL.

This clone was counted a single time. The chain employs TRBV11-2 and TRBJ1-1; D is unresolved. In germline, CDR1 is SGHAT, CDR2 FQNNGV. Deletions cut 5 bases from V and 0 bases from J, with 7 bases between. The CDR3 totals 13 residues. CDR3 residues: CASSVGMNTEAFF. Here the CDR3 DNA reads TGTGCCAGCAGCGTCGGGATGAACACTGAAGCTTTCTTT. Drawing the rest from reference TRBV11-2 and TRBJ1-1, the complete variable domain is EAGVAQSPRYKIIEKRQSVAFWCNPISGHATLYWYQQILGQGPKLLIQFQNNGVVDDSQLPKDRFSAERLKGVDSTLKIQPAKLEDSAVYLCASSVGMNTEAFFGQGTRLTVV.

V usage is TRBV19 and J usage is TRBJ2-1; 14 bases align to TRBD2. The CDR3 is 15 residues long. Trimming removed 3 bases from V and 7 bases from J; junction bases left unmatched: 2. Per germline, CDR1 LNHDA and CDR2 SQIVND (reference sequence). The CDR3 coding sequence is TGTGCCAGTAGTATTGGGACTAGCGGGAGTAATGAGCAGTTCTTC. Translating it yields CASSIGTSGSNEQFF.

The rearrangement uses TRBV9 and TRBJ2-2; D gene unclear. This CDR3 region has 14 residues. Trimming removed 6 bases from V and 1 base from J, with 10 bases in between. Germline V gene lookup returns CDR1 SGDLS and CDR2 YYNGEE. For the CDR3, the DNA is TGTGCCAGCACCCTGAGTGGGAACACCGGGGAGCTGTTTTTT. Translation: CASTLSGNTGELFF.

This clone was detected a few times. This rearrangement joins TRBV18 to TRBJ2-7; D perhaps matches TRBD1 (6 bases). CDR1 is KGHSH and CDR2 is LQKENI in the germline V gene. The CDR3 totals 13 residues. Deletions cut 5 bases from V and 3 bases from J, with 11 bases between. The CDR3 sequence: CASSRGRGYEQYF. The DNA for the CDR3 is TGTGCCAGCTCAAGGGGCAGGGGCTACGAGCAGTACTTC.

The chain combines TRBV6-5 with TRBJ2-1; a possible D gene is TRBD1 (6 bases). CDR1 MNHEY and CDR2 SVGAGI come from the germline V gene. Trimming stripped 0 bases from V and 10 bases from J, with 7 bases between. There are 12 residues in the CDR3. The DNA for the CDR3 is TGTGCCAGCAGTTACTCGGGGGCAGAGCAGTTCTTC. It specifies CASSYSGAEQFF.

The genes are TRBV25-1 and TRBJ1-4; D may be TRBD1 (5 bases). Germline V CDR1 and CDR2: MGHDK, SYGVNS. This CDR3 has 15 residues. V dropped 3 bases and J dropped 4 bases, with 12 bases sitting between them. The CDR3 reads CASSDVGAFNEKLFF. In DNA form, the CDR3 reads TGTGCCAGCAGTGATGTAGGGGCCTTTAATGAAAAACTGTTTTTT.